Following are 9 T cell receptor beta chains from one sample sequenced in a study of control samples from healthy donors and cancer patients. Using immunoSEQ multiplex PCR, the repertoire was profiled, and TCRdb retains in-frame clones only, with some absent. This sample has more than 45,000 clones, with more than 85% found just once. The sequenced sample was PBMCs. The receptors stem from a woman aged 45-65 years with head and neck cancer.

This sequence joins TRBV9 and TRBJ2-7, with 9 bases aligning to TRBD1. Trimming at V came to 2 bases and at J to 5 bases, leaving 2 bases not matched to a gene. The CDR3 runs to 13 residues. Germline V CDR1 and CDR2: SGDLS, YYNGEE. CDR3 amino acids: CASSVRTGDEQYF. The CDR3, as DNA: TGTGCCAGCAGCGTCCGGACAGGGGACGAGCAGTACTTC.

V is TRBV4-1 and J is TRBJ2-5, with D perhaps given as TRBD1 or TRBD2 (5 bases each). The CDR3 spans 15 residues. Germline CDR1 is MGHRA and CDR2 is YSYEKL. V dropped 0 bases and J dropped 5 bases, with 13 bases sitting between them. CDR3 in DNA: TGCGCCAGCAGCCAAGATTGGGGGACGACGGAGACCCAGTACTTC. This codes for CASSQDWGTTETQYF.

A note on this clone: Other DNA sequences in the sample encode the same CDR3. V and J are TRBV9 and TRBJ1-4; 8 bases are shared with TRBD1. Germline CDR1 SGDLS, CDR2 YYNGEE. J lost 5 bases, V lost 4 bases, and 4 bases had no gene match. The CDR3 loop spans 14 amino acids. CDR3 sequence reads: CASSPGGANEKLFF. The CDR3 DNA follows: TGTGCCAGCAGCCCAGGGGGCGCGAATGAAAAACTGTTTTTT. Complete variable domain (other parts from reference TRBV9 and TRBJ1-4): DSGVTQTPKHLITATGQRVTLRCSPRSGDLSVYWYQQSLDQGLQFLIQYYNGEERAKGNILERFSAQQFPDLHSELNLSSLELGDSALYFCASSPGGANEKLFFGSGTQLSVL.

CDR3 nucleotides: TGTGCCATCAGTGAGTCGGAGGCAGGGAGATATTCACCCCTCCACTTT. Amino acids: CAISESEAGRYSPLHF. This rearrangement joins TRBV10-3 to TRBJ1-6; D might be TRBD1 (5 bases). The CDR3 contains 16 residues. CDR1 is ENHRY, CDR2 SYGVKD, per germline. Trimming removed 0 bases at V and 8 bases at J, with 14 bases between.

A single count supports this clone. Written as DNA, the CDR3 is TGTGCCAGCAGCCAAGGGGTCTCCTACGAGCAGTACTTC. This gives the protein CASSQGVSYEQYF. The chain couples TRBV3-1 (or the pseudogene TRBV3-2) to TRBJ2-7, with no clear D. The V end was cut by 1 base, the J end by 0 bases, with 4 bases between. The CDR3 spans 13 residues. CDR1 is LGHDT, CDR2 YNNKEL, per germline (reference sequence).

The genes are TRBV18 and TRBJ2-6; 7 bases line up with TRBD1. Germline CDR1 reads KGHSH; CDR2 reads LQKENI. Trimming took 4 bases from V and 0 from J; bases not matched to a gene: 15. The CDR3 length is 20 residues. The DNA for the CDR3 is TGTGCCAGCTCACTATACCTCCGGGGACAGATACCCTCTGGGGCCAACGTCCTGACTTTC. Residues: CASSLYLRGQIPSGANVLTF.

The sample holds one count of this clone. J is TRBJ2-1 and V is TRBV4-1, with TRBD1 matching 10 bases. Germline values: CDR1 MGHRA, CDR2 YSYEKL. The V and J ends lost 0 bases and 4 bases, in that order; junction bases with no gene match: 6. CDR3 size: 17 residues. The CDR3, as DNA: TGCGCCAGCAGCCAAGATCTGGGGACAGGGGTGTACAATGAGCAGTTCTTC. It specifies CASSQDLGTGVYNEQFF.

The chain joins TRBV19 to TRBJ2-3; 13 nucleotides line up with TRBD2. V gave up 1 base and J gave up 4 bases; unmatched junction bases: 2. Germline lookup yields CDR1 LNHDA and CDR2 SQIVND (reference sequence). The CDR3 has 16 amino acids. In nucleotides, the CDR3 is TGTGCCAGTAGTATAGTCACTAGCGGGAGGGCAGATACGCAGTATTTT. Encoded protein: CASSIVTSGRADTQYF.

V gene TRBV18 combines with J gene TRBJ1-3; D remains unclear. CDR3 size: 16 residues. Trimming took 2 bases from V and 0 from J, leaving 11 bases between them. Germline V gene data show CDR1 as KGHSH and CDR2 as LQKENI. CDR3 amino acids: CASSPATTISGNTIYF. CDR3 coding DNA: TGTGCCAGCTCACCAGCCACGACAATCTCTGGAAACACCATATATTTT. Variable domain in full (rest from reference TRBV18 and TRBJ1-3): NAGVMQNPRHLVRRRGQEARLRCSPMKGHSHVYWYRQLPEEGLKFMVYLQKENIIDESGMPKERFSAEFPKEGPSILRIQQVVRGDSAAYFCASSPATTISGNTIYFGEGSWLTVV.